The 20 T cell receptor beta chains below all came from one sample that was sequenced in a study of CD8 T cells in ankylosing spondylitis. TCRdb reprocessed the 5' RACE reads via MiXCR and lists one record per CDR3 protein. The sample shows some 800,000 distinct CDR3 sequences, about 11% of them seen only once. Study results and limitations: For ankylosing spondylitis blood, a TCR beta motif of under ten highly homologous variants appeared characteristic.

Their antigens are not known. The sample was blood, either unsorted or a sorted T cell fraction (not recorded which). These receptors all come from a male donor with ankylosing spondylitis.

This chain uses TRBV20-1 with TRBJ2-1; no definite D call. This CDR3 comprises 15 residues. CDR1 is DFQATT, CDR2 SNEGSKA, per germline (reference sequence). V gave up 0 bases and J gave up 7 bases, with 16 bases separating them. The CDR3 DNA reads TGCAGTGCTAGAGACCCCCGCGGTTCTGGAAATGAGCAGTTCTTC. This sequence encodes CSARDPRGSGNEQFF.

Of note for this clonotype: Being one base from a much bigger clone, this may be a read error. V gene TRBV20-1 combines with J gene TRBJ2-1; TRBD2 might be the D (5 bases). This CDR3 has 10 residues. The germline V gene encodes CDR1 DFQATT and CDR2 SNEGSKA (reference sequence). The DNA for the CDR3 is TGCAGTGCTACGGGGAATGAGCTGTTCTTC. This sequence encodes CSATGNELFF.

This chain links TRBV7-6 with TRBJ2-7, with D possibly matching TRBD1 (5 bases). The ends were cut back, 1 base at V and 6 bases at J, with 10 bases in the middle. This CDR3 spans 13 amino acids. Germline V lookup: CDR1 SGHVS, CDR2 FNYEAQ. The CDR3 loop is CASSLDVGLEQYF. The DNA of the CDR3 is TGTGCCAGCAGCTTAGACGTGGGGCTCGAGCAGTACTTC.

This clonotype has ten or more counts. The junction shows a germline mismatch at one end, possibly a read error. The chain joins TRBV18 to TRBJ2-1; TRBD2 matches at 11 bases. This CDR3 has 16 residues. Germline CDR1 KGHSH, CDR2 LQKENI. In nucleotides, the CDR3 is TGTGCCAGCTTACCAGCGGCTAGCGGGAGGTACAATGAGCAGTTCTTC. Protein sequence: CASLPAASGRYNEQFF.

This clonotype showed up many times. The chain combines TRBV7-2 with TRBJ1-1; TRBD1 is a possible D gene (5 bases). Trimming left V 5 bases short and J 11 bases short, with 15 bases between. This CDR3 comprises 12 residues. Germline CDR1 reads SGHTA; CDR2 reads FQGNSA. Here the CDR3 DNA reads TGTGCCAGCAGCACGAATGGGGGGGAGGCTTTCTTT. This encodes CASSTNGGEAFF. Supplemented by reference TRBV7-2 and TRBJ1-1, the full variable domain reads GAGVSQSPSNKVTEKGKDVELRCDPISGHTALYWYRQSLGQGLEFLIYFQGNSAPDKSGLPSDRFSAERTGGSVSTLTIQRTQQEDSAVYLCASSTNGGEAFFGQGTRLTVV.

This clonotype showed up just a few times. The rearrangement links TRBV29-1 to TRBJ2-7; the D gene could be TRBD1 or TRBD2 (5 bases each). CDR3 length: 11 residues. Per the germline V gene, CDR1 is SQVTM and CDR2 is ANQGSEA. The V and J ends lost 5 bases and 5 bases respectively, with 10 bases between them. This CDR3 is CSVLWDDEQYF. The CDR3 nucleotides read TGCAGCGTTCTATGGGACGACGAGCAGTACTTC.

There are many counts of this clonotype. J is TRBJ1-5 and V is TRBV5-1; D gene ambiguous. The CDR3 totals 16 residues. V shed 4 bases and J shed 0 bases, with 14 bases lying between them. Germline V CDR1 and CDR2: SGHRS, YFSETQ. The CDR3 sequence is CASSLRPGNSNQPQHF. The CDR3 DNA follows: TGCGCCAGCAGCCTCCGGCCGGGGAATAGCAATCAGCCCCAGCATTTT.

This clonotype has ten or more counts. This rearrangement joins TRBV20-1 to TRBJ1-2, with no clear D. V was clipped by 4 bases and J by 1 base, with 4 bases between them. The CDR3 covers 11 residues. Per the germline V gene, CDR1 is DFQATT and CDR2 is SNEGSKA (reference sequence). CDR3 region: CSAILNYGYTF. The CDR3 nucleotides are TGCAGTGCTATCCTTAACTATGGCTACACCTTC.

In its sample, this clonotype was seen a few times. The rearrangement links TRBV6-2 or TRBV6-3 to TRBJ2-7; 7 positions agree with TRBD1. The CDR3 spans 13 residues. Germline V gene data show CDR1 as MNHEY and CDR2 as SVGEGT. Trimming at V came to 8 bases and at J to 7 bases, leaving 11 bases not matched to a gene. Here the CDR3 DNA reads TGTGCCAGCCGACAGACAGGGTCTACAGAGCAGTACTTC. It specifies CASRQTGSTEQYF.

This clonotype was found a few times. V gene TRBV27 combines with J gene TRBJ2-1, with a tentative D call TRBD1 (5 bases). CDR1 and CDR2 from the germline V gene are MNHEY and SMNVEV (reference sequence). The CDR3 length is 17 residues. V lost 0 bases and J lost 4, with 16 bases in between. The CDR3 is CASSLSGWGGRYNEQFF. CDR3 coding DNA: TGTGCCAGCAGTTTATCCGGGTGGGGCGGTCGTTACAATGAGCAGTTCTTC.

This clonotype was detected ten times or more. The CDR3 DNA follows: TGCAGCGTTGAAGGTCCGGGTAGGAGGGAGACCCAGTACTTC. Its protein product is CSVEGPGRRETQYF. The rearrangement links TRBV29-1 to TRBJ2-5; a possible D gene is TRBD2 (5 bases). Germline loops: CDR1 SQVTM, CDR2 ANQGSEA. Deletions cut 1 base from V and 5 bases from J, with 14 bases between. This CDR3 has 14 amino acids.

This clonotype was counted a few times. The chain has TRBV27 and TRBJ2-7; 9 nucleotides align to TRBD1. V was pared by 4 bases and J by 3 bases, with 4 bases of the junction left unmatched. The germline gives CDR1 MNHEY, CDR2 SMNVEV (reference sequence). This CDR3 comprises 14 residues. CDR3 DNA sequence: TGTGCCAGCAGTTGGGGGACAGGGATCTACGAGCAGTACTTC. Translated: CASSWGTGIYEQYF.

Remarks on this clonotype: One end of the junction varies from germline; a read error may be responsible. The chain uses TRBV7-7 and TRBJ2-7; 7 nucleotides agree with TRBD2. Germline V gene sequence: CDR1 SSHAT, CDR2 FNYEAQ (reference sequence). The CDR3 covers 13 residues. CDR3 region: CASSFGPGGEQYF. The CDR3, as DNA: TGTGCTAGCAGCTTTGGTCCCGGGGGGGAGCAGTACTTC.

This clonotype showed up just a few times. This chain uses TRBV20-1 with TRBJ1-2; 9 bases are a match to TRBD1. J gave up 4 bases and V 3 bases, and 6 bases lay outside the gene matches. CDR1 is DFQATT and CDR2 is SNEGSKA in the germline V gene (reference sequence). The CDR3 runs to 14 residues. The CDR3 reads CSAREQGAFYGYTF. CDR3 bases: TGCAGTGCTAGGGAACAGGGGGCGTTCTATGGCTACACCTTC.

A few counts support this clonotype. The chain carries TRBV18 and TRBJ2-4; no clear D gene. Germline V gene lookup returns CDR1 KGHSH and CDR2 LQKENI. Trimming removed 7 bases from V and 0 bases from J, with 13 bases in between. This CDR3 spans 15 amino acids. CDR3 DNA sequence: TGTGCCAGCTTCACGGCCAGAATAGCCAAAAACATTCAGTACTTC. Its translation is CASFTARIAKNIQYF.

This rearrangement joins TRBV7-8 to TRBJ1-2; tentatively, D is TRBD1 (6 bases). V shed 5 bases and J shed 4 bases, with 23 bases lying between them. Germline CDR1 reads SGHVS; CDR2 reads FQNEAQ. This CDR3 spans 17 amino acids. This CDR3 reads CASSPSRTVDGIYGYTF. The CDR3 coding sequence is TGTGCCAGCAGCCCCAGCCGGACAGTCGATGGTATCTATGGCTACACCTTC.

The chain uses TRBV5-1 and TRBJ1-5; TRBD1 is a possible D gene (6 bases). The CDR3 spans 15 residues. V lost 0 bases and J lost 11, with 18 bases in between. CDR1 is SGHRS and CDR2 is YFSETQ in the germline V gene. The CDR3 protein is CASSLEGGGSWTQHF. CDR3 nucleotides: TGCGCCAGCAGCTTGGAGGGGGGCGGCTCTTGGACCCAGCATTTT.

About this clonotype: Sequence at one end of the junction differs from germline and may be a read error. The chain carries TRBV7-7 and TRBJ1-4; perhaps TRBD1 as D (5 bases). The CDR3 runs to 15 residues. Germline V gene data show CDR1 as SSHAT and CDR2 as FNYEAQ (reference sequence). The CDR3 sequence: CASSLGVGRDEKLFF. The CDR3 nucleotides read TGTGCTAGCAGCTTAGGGGTAGGGAGAGATGAAAAACTGTTTTTT. Full variable domain (rest looked up from reference TRBV7-7 and TRBJ1-4): GAGVSQSPRYKVTKRGQDVTLRCDPISSHATLYWYQQALGQGPEFLTYFNYEAQPDKSGLPSDRFSAERPEGSISTLTIQRTEQRDSAMYRCASSLGVGRDEKLFFGSGTQLSVL.

The chain couples TRBV27 to TRBJ2-1; TRBD2 matches at 14 bases. CDR3 size: 17 residues. The V and J ends lost 6 bases and 2 bases, in that order; junction bases with no gene match: 6. CDR1 is MNHEY and CDR2 is SMNVEV in the germline V gene (reference sequence). The chain's CDR3 is CASRKGLAGAAYNEQFF. The CDR3, as DNA: TGTGCCAGCAGAAAGGGACTAGCGGGAGCGGCCTACAATGAGCAGTTCTTC.

This clonotype was counted at least ten times. The chain carries TRBV6-1 and TRBJ2-3, with D perhaps TRBD2 (7 bases). CDR3 size: 16 residues. Germline lookup yields CDR1 MNHNS and CDR2 SASEGT. V was shortened by 8 bases and J by 4 bases, with 22 bases between the two germline ends. The CDR3 nucleotides are TGTGCCAGCTCCCCTAGGGGGGGGCGGTCGGCAGATACGCAGTATTTT. Translating it yields CASSPRGGRSADTQYF.